The clone carrying this TCR beta chain is medium-sized (0.01 to 0.1%) within its sample. Antigen: not known. Individual cDNA molecules received unique molecular identifiers. TCRdb reprocessed the 5' RACE reads with MiXCR, giving one entry per CDR3 protein. The repertoire holds tens of thousands of distinct CDR3 sequences, 4.5% to 5.5% seen once, with about 9.3% in the top ten. The data derive from a study of early T cells in non-severe SARS-CoV-2 infection. In the study overall: Sequenced material consisted of bulk RNA (from unsorted whole blood), and chains were unpaired. Study results and limitations: Matching results from VDJdb favored anti-spike CD8 responses, leaving private and CD4 specificities undetected.

The CDR3 covers 13 residues. Germline V CDR1 and CDR2: WSHSY, SAAADI. V was pared by 6 bases and J by 0 bases, with 9 bases between. Sequencing input: whole blood. This TCR was sampled from an adult who was a healthcare worker with PCR-confirmed SARS-CoV-2 infection or an uninfected control (not recorded which). V gene TRBV10-2 combines with J gene TRBJ2-7; the D gene is possibly TRBD1 (6 bases). The DNA of the CDR3 is TGCGCCAGCAGGGGGGCAGGCTCCTACGAGCAGTACTTC. This gives the protein CASRGAGSYEQYF.